The rows below give T cell receptor beta chains drawn from one sample of a study of T cells expressing NK-cell markers. TCRdb re-called the 5' RACE reads, yielding one record per CDR3 amino acid sequence without DNA. This repertoire includes about half a million distinct CDR3 sequences. Sequencing was carried out using blood T cells: a sorted CD56 or NKG2C T cell subset, CD4+ or CD8+ T cells, or bulk PBMC T cells (not recorded which). The receptors originated from a woman aged 45-59 years in good health. The CDR3 runs from the conserved cysteine through the conserved F or W.

j_call,v_call,cdr3_aa
TRBJ2-2,TRBV12-3/TRBV12-4,CASSLYGAANTGELFF
TRBJ2-1,TRBV11-2,CASSPRGGDYNEQFF
TRBJ2-3,TRBV12-3/TRBV12-4,CASSPLRKRGTDTQYF
TRBJ2-2,TRBV14,CASSRTSETWYHTGELFF
TRBJ2-2,TRBV4-1,CASSQAAANTGELFF
TRBJ2-5,TRBV12-3/TRBV12-4,CASSSRTSGRKETQYF
TRBJ1-5,TRBV5-1,CASSLEDSRNQPQHF
TRBJ2-5,TRBV30,CAHLAPNQETQYF
TRBJ2-4,TRBV5-1,CARAGLVAKNIQYF
TRBJ1-5,TRBV12-3/TRBV12-4,CASSLTGGGGQPQHF
TRBJ2-3,TRBV5-1,CASSRTSGRAGDTQYF
TRBJ1-1,TRBV4-1,CASSQERLGQGHTEAFF